The 18 T cell receptor beta chains given below trace back to one sample, sequenced in a study of cytomegalovirus exposure and HLA in healthy donors. Primers: 60 Vbeta forward and 13 Jbeta reverse. The assay was immunoSEQ multiplex PCR, and TCRdb's table has in-frame clones only and misses some. In the table there are approximately 220,000 clones, over 60% of which are singletons. The material sequenced was PBMCs. These receptors were taken from a man aged 18 to 30 in good health and CMV-seronegative.

The CDR3 protein is CASSLAGTGDEQYF. The CDR3 DNA follows: TGTGCCAGCAGCTTAGCCGGGACAGGGGACGAGCAGTACTTC. V is TRBV7-9 and J is TRBJ2-7; 10 bases agree with TRBD1. The CDR3 extends over 14 amino acids. The V gene end was trimmed by 0 bases and the J gene end by 5 bases; junction bases not matched to a gene: 1. Germline V lookup: CDR1 SEHNR, CDR2 FQNEAQ (reference sequence).

The CDR3 sequence: CASSFRDIAPEQYF. The CDR3 DNA reads TGTGCCAGCAGCTTCCGGGACATAGCCCCCGAGCAGTACTTC. The chain combines TRBV11-2 with TRBJ2-7; weak D call: TRBD1 (6 bases). CDR1 SGHAT and CDR2 FQNNGV come from the germline V gene. Trimming pared 3 bases from V and 6 bases from J, leaving 15 bases between. This CDR3 has 14 amino acids.

This clone was detected only a few times. V usage is TRBV4-2 and J usage is TRBJ2-1, with D possibly TRBD2 on 6 matching bases. Germline V gene sequence: CDR1 LGHNA, CDR2 YNFKEQ. The CDR3 is 16 amino acids. Trimming took 0 bases from V and 8 from J, leaving 17 bases between them. Here the CDR3 DNA reads TGTGCCAGCAGCCAAGATGATGGAGGGCCAGGCTATGAGCAGTTCTTC. Translated: CASSQDDGGPGYEQFF.

This clone has just a few counts. CDR3 residues: CASSQGAVTSFGNTIYF. The DNA for the CDR3 is TGCGCCAGCAGCCAAGGGGCCGTGACCTCTTTTGGAAACACCATATATTTT. This chain joins TRBV4-1 and TRBJ1-3; D is undetermined. This CDR3 contains 17 residues. Germline V CDR1 and CDR2: MGHRA, YSYEKL. Trimming removed 1 base at V and 3 bases at J, with 16 bases between.

V gene TRBV28 combines with J gene TRBJ2-5; D is perhaps TRBD2 (7 bases). V was clipped by 9 bases and J by 3 bases, with 14 bases between them. The germline gives CDR1 MDHEN, CDR2 SYDVKM. The CDR3 runs 13 residues. The CDR3 reads CASVGGGEETQYF. CDR3 DNA sequence: TGTGCCAGTGTAGGGGGGGGAGAAGAGACCCAGTACTTC. Combining the CDR3 with reference TRBV28 and TRBJ2-5 gives the whole variable domain DVKVTQSSRYLVKRTGEKVFLECVQDMDHENMFWYRQDPGLGLRLIYFSYDVKMKEKGDIPEGYSVSREKKERFSLILESASTNQTSMYLCASVGGGEETQYFGPGTRLLVL.

The DNA for the CDR3 is TGTGCCTGGAGTACTGGACTAGCGGGACGGGGAGAGACCCAGTACTTC. It is translated as CAWSTGLAGRGETQYF. The chain uses TRBV30 and TRBJ2-5; 12 bases are a match to TRBD2. Germline V gene lookup returns CDR1 GTSNPN and CDR2 SVGIG (reference sequence). With 2 bases clipped from V and 4 bases from J, the junction kept 8 bases outside the gene matches. The CDR3 spans 16 residues.

This clone was detected only a few times. The CDR3 DNA reads TGTGCTAGTGGTTTGTTCTCAGGGATCCAAGAGACCCAGTACTTC. Its protein is CASGLFSGIQETQYF. The V call is TRBV12-5, the J call TRBJ2-5, with D possibly being TRBD1 (5 bases). V was trimmed by 2 bases and J by 1 base, leaving 11 bases between them. The CDR3 has 15 amino acids. The V gene's germline CDR1 is LGHNT and CDR2 FRNRAP.

The chain uses TRBV10-1 and TRBJ2-5; TRBD2 matches at 14 bases. The germline V gene has CDR1 WNHNN and CDR2 SYGVQD (reference sequence). J gave up 0 bases and V 8 bases, and 14 bases lay outside the gene matches. The CDR3 is 19 residues long. The CDR3 loop reads CASGTSGSTTLLYQETQYF. The CDR3 coding sequence is TGCGCCAGCGGGACTAGCGGGAGTACCACCCTGCTGTACCAAGAGACCCAGTACTTC.

This rearrangement joins TRBV15 to TRBJ2-7; possibly TRBD2 for D (7 bases). Trimming pared 1 base from V and 5 bases from J, leaving 12 bases between. The germline CDR1 and CDR2 sequences are LNHNV and YYDKDF (reference sequence). The CDR3 runs 14 residues. The CDR3 DNA follows: TGTGCCACCAGCAGAGTGGGAGGGGGAGACGAGCAGTACTTC. Translation: CATSRVGGGDEQYF.

The CDR3 reads CASSGSGAKITGELFF. DNA of the CDR3: TGTGCCAGCAGCGGTAGCGGAGCCAAAATCACCGGGGAGCTGTTTTTT. The rearrangement links TRBV7-2 to TRBJ2-2; the D gene is possibly TRBD2 (6 bases). CDR3 length equals 16 residues. The V and J ends lost 5 bases and 4 bases respectively, with 17 bases between them. CDR1 is SGHTA and CDR2 is FQGNSA in the germline V gene. Full variable domain (rest looked up from reference TRBV7-2 and TRBJ2-2): GAGVSQSPSNKVTEKGKDVELRCDPISGHTALYWYRQSLGQGLEFLIYFQGNSAPDKSGLPSDRFSAERTGGSVSTLTIQRTQQEDSAVYLCASSGSGAKITGELFFGEGSRLTVL.

The chain joins TRBV28 to TRBJ1-5; maybe TRBD1 (6 bases). Germline loops: CDR1 MDHEN, CDR2 SYDVKM. Trimming removed 6 bases from V and 5 bases from J, with 20 bases in between. CDR3 size: 16 residues. The CDR3 DNA sequence: TGTGCCAGCAGCCTCTCTTTCAGGGGCTGGGATCAGCCCCAGCATTTT. Translating it yields CASSLSFRGWDQPQHF.

As concerns this clone: Germline and junction disagree at one end, which may indicate a read error. V and J are TRBV7-9 and TRBJ1-1; D is uncertain. The germline V gene encodes CDR1 SEHNR and CDR2 FQNEAQ (reference sequence). The CDR3 has 13 amino acids. CDR3 protein: CSSSQSVFTEAFF. As DNA, the CDR3 is TGTTCCAGCAGCCAGAGCGTGTTCACTGAAGCTTTCTTT.

V gene TRBV29-1 combines with J gene TRBJ1-1; D is undetermined. Germline V lookup: CDR1 SQVTM, CDR2 ANQGSEA. The CDR3 sequence is 13 residues long. Trimming took off 5 bases at V and 0 bases at J, with 10 bases between the two ends. As DNA, the CDR3 is TGCAGCGTTTCGAGGCGGTTGAACACTGAAGCTTTCTTT. Encoded protein: CSVSRRLNTEAFF.

The J gene is TRBJ2-7, the V gene TRBV28, with 9 bases aligning to TRBD2. J was trimmed by 4 bases and V by 7 bases; bases with no gene match: 8. There are 14 residues in the CDR3. In germline, CDR1 is MDHEN, CDR2 SYDVKM. The CDR3 is CASKAGGNTYEQYF. The CDR3, as DNA: TGTGCCAGCAAGGCGGGAGGGAATACGTACGAGCAGTACTTC.

This clone was found a few times. V is TRBV11-2 and J is TRBJ2-5; D is ambiguous. The J call may be faulty, since TRBJ2-7 better matches the DNA end. The germline V gene has CDR1 SGHAT and CDR2 FQNNGV. The CDR3 length is 11 residues. The CDR3 here is CASSWSYEQYF. The CDR3 nucleotides read TGTGCCAGCAGCTGGTCCTACGAGCAGTACTTC.

The rearrangement uses TRBV4-2 and TRBJ1-1, with D possibly being TRBD1 (6 bases). V was trimmed by 1 base and J by 1 base, leaving 10 bases between them. Germline V CDR1 and CDR2: LGHNA, YNFKEQ. The CDR3 contains 15 residues. This CDR3 is CASSQGTGQNTEAFF. DNA of the CDR3: TGTGCCAGCAGCCAAGGAACAGGGCAGAACACTGAAGCTTTCTTT.

The V call is TRBV6-5, the J call TRBJ2-3; D ambiguous. The length of the CDR3 is 15 residues. The ends were cut back, 3 bases at V and 4 bases at J, with 14 bases in the middle. Germline V CDR1 and CDR2: MNHEY, SVGAGI. The chain's CDR3 is CASSYSVALSDTQYF. CDR3 sequence (DNA): TGTGCCAGCAGTTATAGTGTAGCTTTATCAGATACGCAGTATTTT.

The J gene is TRBJ2-5, the V gene TRBV7-6, with a tentative D call TRBD1 (5 bases). V shed 5 bases and J shed 0 bases, with 16 bases lying between them. The CDR3 is 16 amino acids. The germline V gene encodes CDR1 SGHVS and CDR2 FNYEAQ. CDR3 sequence reads: CASSPDRIKYQETQYF. For the CDR3, the DNA is TGTGCCAGCAGCCCCGACAGAATAAAGTACCAAGAGACCCAGTACTTC.